These T cell receptor beta chains were read from a single sample in a study of blood T cell repertoires in COVID-19. Generated by immunoSEQ multiplex PCR, the TCRdb table keeps only in-frame clones and is missing some. The data hold around 160,000 clones, with roughly 93% observed a single time. Sequencing was carried out using peripheral blood. The source of these receptors is a woman aged 55-75 years with COVID-19, enrolled during active disease. CDR3s include the opening cysteine and the closing phenylalanine or tryptophan. Each record gives: CDR3 protein, CDR3 DNA, V gene, clone size, D gene, J gene. The D gene is left open where the match is weak. Size is stated for part of the rows, as once, few or many counts, or as a class when the clone is expanded.

CDR3 protein: CASSQTTGNTEAFF
CDR3 DNA: TGTGCCAGCAGCCAAACGACAGGGAACACTGAAGCTTTCTTT
V gene: TRBV4-2
clone size: -
D gene: -
J gene: TRBJ1-1

CDR3 protein: CSVVQVNTEAFF
CDR3 DNA: TGCAGCGTTGTTCAGGTGAACACTGAAGCTTTCTTT
V gene: TRBV29-1
clone size: -
D gene: -
J gene: TRBJ1-1

CDR3 protein: CAISQGMNTEAFF
CDR3 DNA: TGTGCCATCAGCCAGGGAATGAACACTGAAGCTTTCTTT
V gene: TRBV10-3
clone size: -
D gene: -
J gene: TRBJ1-1

CDR3 protein: CASSPKVGNEKLFF
CDR3 DNA: TGTGCCAGCAGCCCTAAGGTCGGGAATGAAAAACTGTTTTTT
V gene: TRBV5-6
clone size: -
D gene: -
J gene: TRBJ1-4

CDR3 protein: CASGSGGTEAFF
CDR3 DNA: TGTGCCAGCGGAAGCGGAGGCACTGAAGCTTTCTTT
V gene: TRBV12-3/TRBV12-4
clone size: -
D gene: -
J gene: TRBJ1-1

CDR3 protein: CASSSGPGQDYGYTF
CDR3 DNA: TGCGCCAGCAGCTCTGGCCCTGGCCAGGACTATGGCTACACCTTC
V gene: TRBV5-1
clone size: -
D gene: -
J gene: TRBJ1-2

CDR3 protein: CSGAGRGLYEQYF
CDR3 DNA: TGCAGCGGGGCGGGAAGGGGTTTGTACGAGCAGTACTTC
V gene: TRBV29-1
clone size: -
D gene: -
J gene: TRBJ2-7

CDR3 protein: CASSRGALVGTGELFF
CDR3 DNA: TGTGCCAGCAGTCGCGGGGCTTTAGTGGGGACCGGGGAGCTGTTTTTT
V gene: TRBV7-2
clone size: -
D gene: -
J gene: TRBJ2-2

CDR3 protein: CASSETGGRSPLHF
CDR3 DNA: TGTGCCAGTAGCGAAACAGGGGGTCGTTCACCCCTCCACTTT
V gene: TRBV19
clone size: -
D gene: TRBD1
J gene: TRBJ1-6

CDR3 protein: CASSSTSYTDTQYF
CDR3 DNA: TGTGCCAGCAGTTCCACTTCCTACACAGATACGCAGTATTTT
V gene: TRBV6-5
clone size: -
D gene: -
J gene: TRBJ2-3

CDR3 protein: CASSYSGGTGELFF
CDR3 DNA: TGTGCCAGCAGTTACTCCGGAGGAACCGGGGAGCTGTTTTTT
V gene: TRBV6-5
clone size: -
D gene: -
J gene: TRBJ2-2

CDR3 protein: CASSYEPGNQPQHF
CDR3 DNA: TGTGCCAGCAGTTACGAGCCGGGCAATCAGCCCCAGCATTTT
V gene: TRBV6-2/TRBV6-3
clone size: -
D gene: -
J gene: TRBJ1-5

CDR3 protein: CASRSPGQGMGDTQYF
CDR3 DNA: TGTGCCAGCAGAAGTCCGGGACAGGGGATGGGAGATACGCAGTATTTT
V gene: TRBV27
clone size: -
D gene: TRBD1
J gene: TRBJ2-3

CDR3 protein: CASSLSQGNEAFF
CDR3 DNA: TGCGCCAGCAGCCTATCTCAGGGGAATGAAGCTTTCTTT
V gene: TRBV5-1
clone size: -
D gene: -
J gene: TRBJ1-1

CDR3 protein: CASSTGANTGELFF
CDR3 DNA: TGTGCCAGCAGCACAGGGGCGAACACCGGGGAGCTGTTTTTT
V gene: TRBV7-9
clone size: -
D gene: TRBD1
J gene: TRBJ2-2

CDR3 protein: CASSPYGEAQHF
CDR3 DNA: TGTGCCAGCAGCCCCTACGGGGAAGCCCAGCATTTT
V gene: TRBV5-4
clone size: -
D gene: -
J gene: TRBJ1-5

CDR3 protein: CATSRDGADYNSPLHF
CDR3 DNA: TGTGCCACCAGCAGAGATGGGGCAGACTATAATTCACCCCTCCACTTT
V gene: TRBV15
clone size: once
D gene: -
J gene: TRBJ1-6

CDR3 protein: CASSLSGGGTDTQYF
CDR3 DNA: TGTGCCAGCAGCCTTTCGGGGGGGGGCACAGATACGCAGTATTTT
V gene: TRBV5-4
clone size: -
D gene: TRBD2
J gene: TRBJ2-3

CDR3 protein: CASSWGQGRPYTF
CDR3 DNA: TGTGCCAGCAGCTGGGGACAGGGAAGACCTTACACCTTC
V gene: TRBV7-3
clone size: -
D gene: TRBD1
J gene: TRBJ1-2

CDR3 protein: CASRRGQGAHEQYF
CDR3 DNA: TGTGCCAGCAGGCGAGGACAGGGGGCCCACGAGCAGTACTTC
V gene: TRBV11-2
clone size: -
D gene: TRBD1
J gene: TRBJ2-7

CDR3 protein: CASSISQSGGYTF
CDR3 DNA: TGTGCCAGTAGTATATCCCAATCCGGGGGCTACACCTTC
V gene: TRBV19
clone size: -
D gene: -
J gene: TRBJ1-2

CDR3 protein: CASSQATGRNTGELFF
CDR3 DNA: TGCGCCAGCAGCCAAGCGACAGGCCGGAACACCGGGGAGCTGTTTTTT
V gene: TRBV4-1
clone size: -
D gene: -
J gene: TRBJ2-2

CDR3 protein: CASGLGLQGPQHF
CDR3 DNA: TGTGCTAGTGGTTTGGGTCTCCAGGGGCCCCAGCATTTT
V gene: TRBV12-5
clone size: -
D gene: -
J gene: TRBJ1-5

CDR3 protein: CATSDKDSQGWDYGYTF
CDR3 DNA: TGTGCCACCAGTGATAAGGACAGTCAAGGATGGGACTATGGCTACACCTTC
V gene: TRBV24-1
clone size: -
D gene: -
J gene: TRBJ1-2

CDR3 protein: CASSPGLAGDKGTDTQYF
CDR3 DNA: TGTGCCAGCAGCCCGGGACTAGCGGGGGATAAAGGCACAGATACGCAGTATTTT
V gene: TRBV7-3
clone size: -
D gene: TRBD2
J gene: TRBJ2-3

CDR3 protein: CASSPEQGRSYEQYF
CDR3 DNA: TGTGCCAGCTCACCAGAACAGGGCCGCTCCTACGAGCAGTACTTC
V gene: TRBV18
clone size: once
D gene: -
J gene: TRBJ2-7

CDR3 protein: CASSVGAGGAYNEQFF
CDR3 DNA: TGTGCCAGCAGCGTAGGTGCGGGGGGCGCCTACAATGAGCAGTTCTTC
V gene: TRBV9
clone size: -
D gene: TRBD2
J gene: TRBJ2-1

CDR3 protein: CASSVNTGIGELFF
CDR3 DNA: TGTGCCAGCAGCGTGAACACAGGGATCGGGGAGCTGTTTTTT
V gene: TRBV9
clone size: -
D gene: -
J gene: TRBJ2-2

CDR3 protein: CASSVGLAQETQYF
CDR3 DNA: TGTGCCAGCAGCGTCGGACTAGCCCAAGAGACCCAGTACTTC
V gene: TRBV6-5
clone size: -
D gene: TRBD2
J gene: TRBJ2-5

CDR3 protein: CASSQSGFGGYTF
CDR3 DNA: TGTGCCAGCAGCCAATCGGGGTTTGGCGGCTACACCTTC
V gene: TRBV3-1/TRBV3-2
clone size: once
D gene: -
J gene: TRBJ1-2

CDR3 protein: CASSLVGTGAYEQYF
CDR3 DNA: TGTGCCAGTAGTCTTGTCGGGACAGGCGCCTACGAGCAGTACTTC
V gene: TRBV19
clone size: -
D gene: TRBD1
J gene: TRBJ2-7

CDR3 protein: CASSQRGSYNEQFF
CDR3 DNA: TGTGCCAGCTCGCAGCGGGGCTCCTACAATGAGCAGTTCTTC
V gene: TRBV7-8
clone size: -
D gene: TRBD2
J gene: TRBJ2-1

CDR3 protein: CAISESRAGVDEQYF
CDR3 DNA: TGTGCCATCAGTGAGTCGAGGGCAGGAGTTGACGAGCAGTACTTC
V gene: TRBV10-3
clone size: many
D gene: -
J gene: TRBJ2-7

CDR3 protein: CASSKKRLHLRPSYEQYF
CDR3 DNA: TGTGCCAGCAGCAAAAAGAGGTTGCACCTCCGGCCCTCTTACGAGCAGTACTTC
V gene: TRBV21-1
clone size: -
D gene: -
J gene: TRBJ2-7

CDR3 protein: CASSRSGRGLQYF
CDR3 DNA: TGTGCCAGCAGCCGCTCAGGGAGGGGACTTCAGTACTTC
V gene: TRBV9
clone size: -
D gene: TRBD2
J gene: TRBJ2-4